The T cell receptor beta chain under discussion was sequenced for a study of blood T cell repertoires in COVID-19. Study summary: In each case, the material was cDNA or gDNA derived from T cells, B-cell-depleted T cells, or PBMCs.

V was cut by 1 base and J by 0 bases, with 7 bases left in between. Germline CDR1 and CDR2: SEHNR and FQNEAQ (reference sequence). There are 14 residues in the CDR3. Authors' data handling: The authors estimated nucleated cell counts from reference gene primer amplification. The data were produced by immunoSEQ multiplex PCR, yet TCRdb's version contains in-frame clones alone and is incomplete. V and J calls and clone size are given by that table; D and trimming were obtained from the DNA. The data contain 250,000 to 300,000 clones, roughly 91% of them seen just once; the ten biggest clones take up approximately 10%. Seattle patients were enrolled while actively infected and followed longitudinally.

This rearrangement joins TRBV7-9 to TRBJ2-7; D remains unclear. The sequencing input was peripheral blood. The source is a woman aged 25 to 39 with COVID-19, enrolled during active disease. CDR3 sequence reads: CASSLGHPSYEQYF. The CDR3 DNA reads TGTGCCAGCAGCTTAGGGCACCCCTCCTACGAGCAGTACTTC.